These 32 T cell receptor beta chains were sequenced from one sample in a study of blood T cells in healthy people across ages. PCR was performed a second time for about 7 to 12 cycles using a sample-barcoded 5' primer and a J-beta primer mix. TCRdb reprocessed the 5' RACE reads via MiXCR and lists one record per CDR3 protein. The sample shows around 940,000 distinct CDR3 sequences, 45% to 60% of them seen only once. Sequences were obtained from blood. The receptors originated from a woman aged 55-70 years in good health.

This sequence joins TRBV29-1 and TRBJ2-1; a weak D match, TRBD1 (5 bases). From germline, CDR1 is SQVTM and CDR2 ANQGSEA. Trimming pared 6 bases from V and 3 bases from J, leaving 9 bases between. The CDR3 extends over 12 amino acids. CDR3 in amino acids: CSVKGNYNEQFF. The CDR3 DNA reads as TGCAGCGTAAAGGGGAACTACAATGAGCAGTTCTTC.

This clonotype was seen ten or more times. The chain links TRBV12-3 or TRBV12-4 to TRBJ2-1; 11 positions agree with TRBD2. The CDR3 runs to 21 residues. The junction had 20 bases not matched to a gene; V was cut back by 6 bases and J by 1 base. Written as DNA, the CDR3 is TGTGCCAGCAGCCAAAGGCAGAGAGGACTAGCGGGCGGGGTTTCCTACAATGAGCAGTTCTTC. Encoded protein: CASSQRQRGLAGGVSYNEQFF.

This chain joins TRBV20-1 and TRBJ1-1, with D unresolved. Per the germline V gene, CDR1 is DFQATT and CDR2 is SNEGSKA (reference sequence). V was pared by 6 bases and J by 0 bases, with 17 bases between. The CDR3 length is 15 residues. CDR3 nucleotide sequence: TGCAGTGCGAGGGATTCCCCGGCTATGAACACTGAAGCTTTCTTT. Protein: CSARDSPAMNTEAFF.

The V and J genes are TRBV7-9 and TRBJ2-7; 12 bases match TRBD2. The germline V gene encodes CDR1 SEHNR and CDR2 FQNEAQ (reference sequence). The V and J ends lost 4 bases and 0 bases, in that order; junction bases with no gene match: 10. The CDR3 has 18 residues. CDR3 nucleotides: TGTGCCAGCAGCTACGGACTAGCGGGAAGTCCCCTCTCCTACGAGCAGTACTTC. Its protein product is CASSYGLAGSPLSYEQYF. Using reference TRBV7-9 and TRBJ2-7 for the parts outside the CDR3, the full variable domain is DTGVSQNPRHKITKRGQNVTFRCDPISEHNRLYWYRQTLGQGPEFLTYFQNEAQLEKSRLLSDRFSAERPKGSFSTLEIQRTEQGDSAMYLCASSYGLAGSPLSYEQYFGPGTRLTVT.

The sample holds a few counts of this clonotype. The V gene is TRBV20-1, the J gene TRBJ2-7; tentative D call: TRBD1 (5 bases). The J call could be wrong; TRBJ2-5 is a better fit for the DNA end. The CDR3 spans 11 residues. Germline CDR1 DFQATT, CDR2 SNEGSKA (reference sequence). CDR3: CSMGQRETQYF. The CDR3 coding sequence is TGCAGCATGGGGCAGAGAGAGACCCAGTACTTC.

Ten or more counts support this clonotype. The junction and the germline gene differ at one end; a read error may be behind it. The V call is TRBV5-1, the J call TRBJ2-1; no firm D call. The germline CDR1 and CDR2 sequences are SGHRS and YFSETQ. This CDR3 is 11 amino acids long. CDR3 in DNA: TGTGCCAGCAGCTTTTCTAATGAGCAGTTCTTC. Residues: CASSFSNEQFF. Complete variable domain (other parts from reference TRBV5-1 and TRBJ2-1): KAGVTQTPRYLIKTRGQQVTLSCSPISGHRSVSWYQQTPGQGLQFLFEYFSETQRNKGNFPGRFSGRQFSNSRSEMNVSTLELGDSALYLCASSFSNEQFFGPGTRLTVL.

The chain carries TRBV11-2 and TRBJ1-2, with D unclear. Between the trimmed V and J ends, which lost 6 bases and 8 bases, there was a span of 13 bases. The germline V gene encodes CDR1 SGHAT and CDR2 FQNNGV. This CDR3 is built from 12 residues. The CDR3, as DNA: TGTGCCAGCAGACACCGGGGTAAAGGCTACACCTTC. Translating it yields CASRHRGKGYTF.

This clonotype is a singleton in its sample. CDR3 nucleotides: TGCAGTGCTCCGGTTGGGTCTAGCGGGAGCCTTCGTTCCGAGCAGTACTTC. It translates to CSAPVGSSGSLRSEQYF. J is TRBJ2-7 and V is TRBV20-1, with 10 bases fitting TRBD2. Trimming removed 5 bases from V and 6 bases from J; junction bases left unmatched: 19. Per germline, CDR1 DFQATT and CDR2 SNEGSKA (reference sequence). CDR3 length: 17 residues.

The sample holds one count of this clonotype. The rearrangement uses TRBV20-1 and TRBJ2-7; no clear D. CDR1 DFQATT and CDR2 SNEGSKA come from the germline V gene (reference sequence). The CDR3 is 13 amino acids. The CDR3 bases are TGCAGCGTCACAAAGCCGGGCCTAGGCGAGCAGTACTTC. This translates into CSVTKPGLGEQYF.

J is TRBJ2-7 and V is TRBV11-2, with a tentative D call TRBD1 (6 bases). Germline-derived CDR1 and CDR2 are SGHAT and FQNNGV. CDR3 length equals 17 residues. Trimming removed 2 bases at V and 0 bases at J, with 17 bases between. The CDR3 reads CASSLWSQGIASYEQYF. CDR3 nucleotides: TGTGCCAGCAGCTTATGGTCCCAGGGGATTGCCTCCTACGAGCAGTACTTC.

The CDR3 here is CASSLGWASHTFF. The CDR3 nucleotides read TGTGCCAGCAGCTTGGGGTGGGCCTCTCACACGTTCTTC. This chain connects TRBV5-5 to TRBJ2-1; D gene ambiguous. The CDR3 length is 13 residues. Between the trimmed V and J ends, which lost 0 bases and 15 bases, there was a span of 16 bases. The V gene's germline CDR1 is SGHKS and CDR2 YYEKEE (reference sequence).

V and J are TRBV28 and TRBJ2-5; no firm D call. The J call is in doubt because the DNA end fits TRBJ2-7 better. Germline CDR1 reads MDHEN; CDR2 reads SYDVKM. CDR3 size: 14 residues. For the CDR3, the DNA is TGTGCCAGCAGTTTATTAGCATTTCGCTACGAGCAGTACTTC. This sequence encodes CASSLLAFRYEQYF.

This clonotype appeared a few times. The V call is TRBV20-1, the J call TRBJ2-7; tentatively, D is TRBD2 (5 bases). Trimming left V 3 bases short and J 2 bases short, with 20 bases between. CDR3 size: 16 residues. Germline loops: CDR1 DFQATT, CDR2 SNEGSKA (reference sequence). CDR3 bases: TGCAGTGCTAGGGGTTCTAGACAATCCGGGGCCTACGAGCAGTACTTC. Its translation is CSARGSRQSGAYEQYF.

This clonotype was picked up a small number of times. V usage is TRBV4-1 and J usage is TRBJ2-7, with D possibly TRBD2 on 5 matching bases. Trimming removed 5 bases from V and 1 base from J, with 15 bases in between. Germline V lookup: CDR1 MGHRA, CDR2 YSYEKL. The CDR3 contains 15 residues. The CDR3 nucleotides read TGCGCCAGCAGCTCCTCCCTAGCCGGGTCCTACGAGCAGTACTTC. It is translated as CASSSSLAGSYEQYF.

The chain couples TRBV27 to TRBJ1-1, with TRBD1 matching over 7 bases. CDR1 MNHEY and CDR2 SMNVEV come from the germline V gene (reference sequence). The CDR3 spans 15 residues. V shed 4 bases and J 0 bases; nucleotides not matched to a gene: 5. The CDR3 bases are TGTGCCAGCAGTTACAGGGGCCTCATGAACACTGAAGCTTTCTTT. This encodes CASSYRGLMNTEAFF.

This clonotype has just one count. The chain carries TRBV6-5 and TRBJ2-1, with no clear D. V lost 6 bases, J lost 5 bases, and 5 bases lay in between. The CDR3 has 11 residues. In germline, CDR1 is MNHEY, CDR2 SVGAGI. The CDR3 here is CASRTHNEQFF. CDR3 DNA: TGTGCCAGCAGAACACACAATGAGCAGTTCTTC.

This clonotype was seen only a few times. The chain links TRBV3-1 to TRBJ2-5; 8 bases match TRBD2. The CDR3 is made up of 13 amino acids. V lost 5 bases, J lost 6 bases, and 5 bases stayed unmatched. Germline lookup yields CDR1 LGHDT and CDR2 YNNKEL (reference sequence). DNA for the CDR3: TGTGCCAGCAGCTCACGGGGGGGGAAGACCCAGTACTTC. It specifies CASSSRGGKTQYF.

This clonotype was counted once. V is TRBV4-2 and J is TRBJ2-1; tentative D call: TRBD2 (5 bases). Germline values: CDR1 LGHNA, CDR2 YNFKEQ. V lost 0 bases, J lost 9 bases, and 18 bases lay in between. The CDR3 contains 16 residues. CDR3 loop: CASSQDRGSSDGEQFF. In nucleotides, the CDR3 is TGTGCCAGCAGCCAAGATCGAGGGTCTAGTGATGGTGAGCAGTTCTTC.

This clonotype was observed a few times. The chain is built from TRBV7-2 and TRBJ2-5, with D unclear. In germline, CDR1 is SGHTA, CDR2 FQGNSA. V lost 6 bases, J lost 5 bases, and 7 bases lay in between. The CDR3 has 11 residues. The CDR3 sequence is CASRKTETQYF. CDR3 coding DNA: TGTGCCAGCAGGAAAACGGAGACCCAGTACTTC.

This clonotype was seen at least ten times. This chain joins TRBV7-9 and TRBJ2-7; TRBD2 matches 13 bases. Unmatched junction bases numbered 7, after V lost 8 bases and J lost 6 bases. The CDR3 runs 14 residues. From germline, CDR1 is SEHNR and CDR2 FQNEAQ (reference sequence). CDR3 amino acids: CASRTSGRLGEQYF. The DNA for the CDR3 is TGTGCCAGCCGGACTAGCGGGAGACTAGGCGAGCAGTACTTC. Supplemented by reference TRBV7-9 and TRBJ2-7, the full variable domain reads DTGVSQNPRHKITKRGQNVTFRCDPISEHNRLYWYRQTLGQGPEFLTYFQNEAQLEKSRLLSDRFSAERPKGSFSTLEIQRTEQGDSAMYLCASRTSGRLGEQYFGPGTRLTVT.

CDR3 nucleotides: TGTGCCAGCAGTTACGATAGCCCCAATGAGCAGTTCTTC. This codes for CASSYDSPNEQFF. The V call is TRBV6-6, the J call TRBJ2-1, with D unclear. The germline V gene has CDR1 MNHNY and CDR2 SVGAGI (reference sequence). The V gene lost 2 bases and the J gene lost 6 bases, with 8 bases spanning the gap. The CDR3 is 13 residues long.

The chain employs TRBV28 and TRBJ2-5, with D perhaps being TRBD1 or TRBD2 (5 bases each). The V end lost 5 bases, the J end lost 5 bases, and 15 bases lay between the germline ends. The V gene's germline CDR1 is MDHEN and CDR2 SYDVKM. The CDR3 contains 14 residues. The CDR3 spells CASSPNPGRETQYF. The DNA for the CDR3 is TGTGCCAGCAGTCCAAATCCGGGGCGGGAGACCCAGTACTTC.

CDR3 sequence reads: CASSFRAGGRDYEQYF. The CDR3 DNA sequence: TGTGCCAGCAGCTTCCGCGCTGGGGGACGAGACTACGAGCAGTACTTC. The rearrangement uses TRBV5-5 and TRBJ2-5, with D tentatively TRBD1 or TRBD2 (5 bases each). The J call could be wrong; TRBJ2-7 is a better fit for the DNA end. CDR1 is SGHKS and CDR2 is YYEKEE in the germline V gene (reference sequence). CDR3 length equals 16 residues.

The V and J genes are TRBV7-2 and TRBJ2-1; TRBD2 agrees at 8 bases. This CDR3 has 16 residues. V shed 4 bases, J shed 7 bases, and the junction held 12 bases outside the gene matches. CDR1 is SGHTA and CDR2 is FQGNSA in the germline V gene. CDR3 in amino acids: CASSSNLGRALNEQFF. DNA for the CDR3: TGTGCCAGCAGCTCTAATCTCGGGAGGGCCTTGAATGAGCAGTTCTTC.

On this clonotype itself: A read error may account for a junction end that differs from germline. This chain joins TRBV7-3 and TRBJ1-6; no clear D gene. Germline V CDR1 and CDR2: SGHTA, FQGTGA. The CDR3 runs to 13 residues. The CDR3 sequence: CASNLGTNSPLHF. The CDR3 bases are TGTGCCAGCAACTTAGGTACTAACTCACCCCTCCACTTT.

This clonotype occurred a few times. The chain is built from TRBV4-1 and TRBJ2-7; D is possibly TRBD2 (6 bases). The ends were cut back, 4 bases at V and 2 bases at J, with 12 bases in the middle. The CDR3 is 14 residues long. Per germline, CDR1 MGHRA and CDR2 YSYEKL. CDR3 loop: CASSLLAETYEQYF. CDR3 DNA: TGCGCCAGCAGCCTACTAGCAGAAACCTACGAGCAGTACTTC.

The chain joins TRBV28 to TRBJ2-3; TRBD1 agrees at 9 bases. Germline CDR1 reads MDHEN; CDR2 reads SYDVKM. V gave up 0 bases and J gave up 5 bases; unmatched junction bases: 0. This CDR3 has 14 residues. CDR3 sequence reads: CASSLWGQGDTQYF. In DNA, the CDR3 is TGTGCCAGCAGTTTATGGGGACAGGGAGATACGCAGTATTTT.

This clonotype was observed a few times. The V call is TRBV13, the J call TRBJ1-2, with a possible D match to TRBD1 (5 bases). Germline V gene sequence: CDR1 PRHDT, CDR2 FYEKMQ (reference sequence). The CDR3 runs to 13 residues. The ends were cut back, 5 bases at V and 2 bases at J, with 9 bases in the middle. In DNA, the CDR3 is TGTGCCAGCAGCACGGGACGGAACTATGGCTACACCTTC. Amino acids: CASSTGRNYGYTF. The full variable domain, in which reference TRBV13 and TRBJ1-2 provide the parts outside the CDR3, is AAGVIQSPRHLIKEKRETATLKCYPIPRHDTVYWYQQGPGQDPQFLISFYEKMQSDKGSIPDRFSAQQFSDYHSELNMSSLELGDSALYFCASSTGRNYGYTFGSGTRLTVV.

In its sample, this clonotype was seen a few times. The chain links TRBV10-3 to TRBJ1-2; D uncertain. Trimming took off 0 bases at V and 2 bases at J, with 10 bases between the two ends. Germline V gives CDR1 ENHRY, CDR2 SYGVKD. This CDR3 has 15 residues. Here the CDR3 DNA reads TGTGCCATCAGTGAGTCGGCGGAAACGAACTATGGCTACACCTTC. Translating gives CAISESAETNYGYTF.

A single count supports this clonotype. The rearrangement joins TRBV27 to TRBJ2-7; D may be TRBD2 (6 bases). The J call could be wrong; TRBJ2-1 is a better fit for the DNA end. The CDR3 sequence is 16 residues long. Per the germline V gene, CDR1 is MNHEY and CDR2 is SMNVEV (reference sequence). The CDR3 sequence: CASSLYAGGNYNEQFF. The CDR3 region has the DNA TGTGCCAGCAGTTTATATGCCGGGGGAAACTACAATGAGCAGTTCTTC.

The J gene is TRBJ2-3, the V gene TRBV4-1, with 7 nucleotides matching TRBD2. CDR1 is MGHRA and CDR2 is YSYEKL in the germline V gene. V lost 0 bases and J lost 4; bases outside the gene matches: 4. This CDR3 has 15 residues. CDR3 DNA: TGCGCCAGCAGCCAAGATCCAACTAGCGCAGATACGCAGTATTTT. Protein sequence: CASSQDPTSADTQYF.

This chain uses TRBV7-9 with TRBJ2-5, with 8 bases that match TRBD1. The germline gives CDR1 SEHNR, CDR2 FQNEAQ (reference sequence). J lost 12 bases, V lost 3 bases, and 12 bases had no gene match. The CDR3 has 14 residues. CDR3 in amino acids: CASSFDAGGAMKYF. CDR3 in DNA: TGTGCCAGCAGCTTCGACGCAGGGGGCGCTATGAAGTACTTC.